These T cell receptor beta chains were read from a single sample in a study of shared clonotypes between healthy human individuals. Profiled with immunoSEQ multiplex PCR; TCRdb holds only in-frame clones, not every one. The data contain around 2.1 million clones, about 92% of them seen just once; the ten biggest clones take up 1.5% to 2%. The sequenced sample was naive CD8+ T cells from PBMCs. The receptors stem from a man aged 18-30 years in good health. Some clones in this sample may be carry-over from other donors' samples. Each CDR3 is given with its conserved first and last residue. A D gene is named only where the DNA matches it firmly. Some rows mark clone size as missing; the rest say once, few, many or name a class of expanded clone.

TRBV11-2	.	.	TRBJ1-2	CASSPPTPGRNYGYTF	TGTGCCAGCAGCCCACCTACGCCGGGACGGAACTATGGCTACACCTTC
TRBV28	.	.	TRBJ2-7	CASSLGRRGEQYF	TGTGCCAGCAGTTTGGGACGGAGAGGGGAGCAGTACTTC
TRBV4-1	.	TRBD1	TRBJ2-3	CASSQVSRDRVLTDTQYF	TGCGCCAGCAGCCAAGTATCCCGGGACAGGGTTCTGACAGATACGCAGTATTTT
TRBV6-5	.	TRBD2	TRBJ2-1	CASSYSGGGSYNEQFF	TGTGCCAGCAGTTACTCCGGCGGGGGGTCCTACAATGAGCAGTTCTTC
TRBV5-1	.	.	TRBJ2-1	CASSLGRLFSNEQFF	TGCGCCAGCAGCTTGGGGAGGCTGTTCTCAAATGAGCAGTTCTTC
TRBV5-8	.	.	TRBJ2-7	CASSLGDTPSYEQYF	TGTGCCAGCAGCTTGGGGGACACCCCCTCCTACGAGCAGTACTTC
TRBV27	.	.	TRBJ1-5	CASIQGREQPQHF	TGTGCCAGCATCCAGGGAAGGGAACAGCCCCAGCATTTT
TRBV9	.	.	TRBJ2-3	CASSVVAASTDTQYF	TGTGCCAGCAGCGTAGTAGCAGCTAGCACAGATACGCAGTATTTT
TRBV16	.	.	TRBJ1-5	CASSQSPYNQPQHF	TGTGCCAGCAGCCAATCCCCATACAATCAGCCCCAGCATTTT
TRBV28	.	.	TRBJ2-3	CASSLYGGGSTDTQYF	TGTGCCAGCAGTCTCTATGGGGGCGGGAGCACAGATACGCAGTATTTT
TRBV11-2	.	TRBD1	TRBJ2-2	CASSSRDRGQNGELFF	TGTGCCAGCAGCTCTCGGGACAGGGGGCAAAACGGGGAGCTGTTTTTT
TRBV4-1	.	.	TRBJ2-5	CASSQLGMVETQYF	TGCGCCAGCAGCCAGCTAGGGATGGTAGAGACCCAGTACTTC
TRBV5-1	.	TRBD2	TRBJ2-1	CASSSRLGTIHNEQFF	TGCGCCAGCAGCTCCCGCTTAGGGACTATCCACAATGAGCAGTTCTTC
TRBV30	.	.	TRBJ2-1	CAWSSLALYNEQFF	TGTGCCTGGAGTTCACTGGCACTATACAATGAGCAGTTCTTC
TRBV6-1	.	.	TRBJ2-5	CASSEWARGETQYF	TGTGCCAGCAGTGAATGGGCCCGGGGAGAGACCCAGTACTTC
TRBV7-9	.	.	TRBJ1-3	CAMLTISGNTIYF	TGTGCCATGCTCACCATCTCTGGAAACACCATATATTTT
TRBV7-3	.	TRBD2	TRBJ2-1	CASSLTGTSGSSYNEQFF	TGTGCCAGCAGCTTAACCGGGACTAGCGGGAGCTCCTACAATGAGCAGTTCTTC
TRBV9	.	.	TRBJ1-2	CASSVGRATNYGYTF	TGTGCCAGCAGCGTAGGAAGGGCTACTAACTATGGCTACACCTTC
TRBV7-9	.	.	TRBJ1-1	CASSLKSGPEAFF	TGTGCCAGCAGCTTGAAGTCGGGCCCCGAAGCTTTCTTT
TRBV27	.	.	TRBJ2-1	CASSIFGGWSSEQFF	TGTGCCAGCTCGATTTTCGGGGGATGGTCAAGTGAGCAGTTCTTC
TRBV25-1	.	TRBD1	TRBJ1-5	CASSSTGNNQPQHF	TGTGCCAGCAGCTCGACAGGGAACAATCAGCCCCAGCATTTT
TRBV5-4	once	TRBD1	TRBJ1-1	CASSLDRGGPEAFF	TGTGCCAGCAGCTTGGACAGGGGAGGCCCAGAAGCTTTCTTT
TRBV29-1	.	.	TRBJ1-1	CSVGRMNTEAFF	TGCAGCGTTGGTCGAATGAACACTGAAGCTTTCTTT
TRBV27	once	.	TRBJ1-2	CASSFTGAASNYGYTF	TGTGCCAGCAGTTTCACCGGGGCGGCCTCGAACTATGGCTACACCTTC
TRBV28	.	.	TRBJ2-7	CASSSRNLESGSYEQYF	TGTGCCAGCAGTTCCCGAAACCTAGAGTCGGGCTCCTACGAGCAGTACTTC
TRBV7-9	.	.	TRBJ2-7	CASSLGTAPYEQYF	TGTGCCAGCAGCTTAGGGACAGCTCCCTACGAGCAGTACTTC
TRBV6-1	.	.	TRBJ1-5	CASSVQGWGQPQHF	TGTGCCAGCAGTGTTCAAGGGTGGGGTCAGCCCCAGCATTTT
TRBV2	.	.	TRBJ1-5	CASSEAMTKVGQPQHF	TGTGCCAGCAGTGAAGCGATGACCAAGGTGGGTCAGCCCCAGCATTTT
TRBV10-3	.	.	TRBJ2-7	CATGENEQYF	TGTGCCACTGGGGAAAACGAGCAGTACTTC
TRBV7-8	.	.	TRBJ2-1	CASSLGSLAYNEQFF	TGTGCCAGCAGCTTAGGATCCCTAGCGTACAATGAGCAGTTCTTC
TRBV29-1	.	.	TRBJ2-7	CSPLKGGPSYEQYF	TGCAGCCCCCTTAAGGGCGGACCGTCCTACGAGCAGTACTTC
TRBV5-6	.	.	TRBJ2-7	CASSLGWSSYEQYF	TGTGCCAGCAGCTTGGGGTGGAGCTCCTACGAGCAGTACTTC